One T cell receptor (beta chain) is described in this entry. Its antigen is not identified. The data were obtained in a study of CD8 T cells in ankylosing spondylitis. TCRdb reprocessed the 5' RACE reads with MiXCR, giving one entry per CDR3 protein. The data contain approximately 220,000 distinct CDR3 sequences, 20% to 30% of them seen just once; the ten biggest clones take up just over 6.5%. Study-level findings and limits: The clones that were linked to disease were reported to be significantly enriched in matched synovial fluid samples from ankylosing spondylitis patients.

Trimming removed 0 bases from V and 4 bases from J; junction bases left unmatched: 10. The CDR3 covers 18 residues. Germline CDR1 SGHTA, CDR2 FQGNSA. This TCR was recovered from a male donor with ankylosing spondylitis or in good health (not recorded which). The sequenced sample consisted of blood, either unsorted or a sorted T cell fraction (not recorded which). J is TRBJ2-3 and V is TRBV7-2, with TRBD2 identical over 10 bases. The CDR3 DNA sequence: TGTGCCAGCAGCTTAGCGCGGGCTAGCGGGAGCCGTGCAGATACGCAGTATTTT. Translated: CASSLARASGSRADTQYF. The full variable domain, with the rest looked up from reference TRBV7-2 and TRBJ2-3, is GAGVSQSPSNKVTEKGKDVELRCDPISGHTALYWYRQSLGQGLEFLIYFQGNSAPDKSGLPSDRFSAERTGGSVSTLTIQRTQQEDSAVYLCASSLARASGSRADTQYFGPGTRLTVL.